The sample holds a few counts of the clone carrying this T cell receptor (beta chain). What it binds is unknown. Each donor was a healthy Caucasian individual from Russia, aged roughly 6 to 100. A J-beta primer mix and a sample-barcoded 5' primer were used in a second PCR of roughly 7 to 12 cycles. Each cDNA molecule carried a tag from a template-switch adaptor that contained 12 random nucleotides. TCRdb fed the 5' RACE reads into MiXCR, producing one record per CDR3 protein. The sample carries 850,000 to 1,000,000 distinct CDR3 sequences, around 49% recorded once. The sample originates from a study of blood T cells in healthy people across ages. Broader study findings: Per million T cells, the diversity of TCR beta decreased roughly linearly as age advanced. Higher diversity and more naive CD4+ cells were features of long-lived donors, compared to aged donors.

Germline-derived CDR1 and CDR2 are SNHLY and FYNNEI. This CDR3 comprises 14 residues. The ends were cut back, 7 bases at V and 1 base at J, with 12 bases in the middle. The TCR comes from a man in his thirties or forties in good health. The chain employs TRBV2 and TRBJ2-3; D not certain. The sample comprised blood. The CDR3 DNA is TGTGCCAGCACTGGCGGTGGGGGCACAGATACGCAGTATTTT. This codes for CASTGGGGTDTQYF.